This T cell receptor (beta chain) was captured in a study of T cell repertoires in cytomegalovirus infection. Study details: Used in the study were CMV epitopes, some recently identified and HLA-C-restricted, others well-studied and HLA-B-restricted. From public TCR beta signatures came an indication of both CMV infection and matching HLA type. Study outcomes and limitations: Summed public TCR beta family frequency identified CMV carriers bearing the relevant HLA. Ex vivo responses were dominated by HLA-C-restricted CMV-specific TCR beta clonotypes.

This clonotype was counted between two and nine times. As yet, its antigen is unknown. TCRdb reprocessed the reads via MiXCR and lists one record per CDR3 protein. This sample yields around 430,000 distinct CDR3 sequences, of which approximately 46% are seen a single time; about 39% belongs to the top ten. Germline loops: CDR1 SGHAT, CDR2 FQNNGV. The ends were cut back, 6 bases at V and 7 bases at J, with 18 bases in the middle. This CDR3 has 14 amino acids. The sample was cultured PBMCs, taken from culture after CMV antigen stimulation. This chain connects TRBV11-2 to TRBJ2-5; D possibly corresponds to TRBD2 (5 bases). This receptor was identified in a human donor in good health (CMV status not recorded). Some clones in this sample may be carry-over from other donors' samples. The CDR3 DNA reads TGTGCCAGCAGACCCCTGCGAGGGCGCGGGACCCAGTACTTC. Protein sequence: CASRPLRGRGTQYF.